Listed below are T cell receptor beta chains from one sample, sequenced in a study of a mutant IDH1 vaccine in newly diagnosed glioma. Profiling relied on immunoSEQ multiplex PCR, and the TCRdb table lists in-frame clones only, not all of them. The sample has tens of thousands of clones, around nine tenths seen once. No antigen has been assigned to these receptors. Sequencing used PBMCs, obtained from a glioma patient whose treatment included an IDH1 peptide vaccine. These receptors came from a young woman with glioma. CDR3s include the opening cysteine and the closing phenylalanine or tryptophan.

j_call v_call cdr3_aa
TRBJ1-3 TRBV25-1 CASSGDEGNTIYF
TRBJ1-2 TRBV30 CAWSRALLPSYGYTF
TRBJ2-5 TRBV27 CASTPGGGHQETQYF
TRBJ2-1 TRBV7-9 CASSIWGGPYNEQFF
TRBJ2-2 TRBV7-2 CASKTERGGTGELFF
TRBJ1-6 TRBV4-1 CASSQVSGNSPLHF
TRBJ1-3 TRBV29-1 CSVLGTAWDGNTIYF
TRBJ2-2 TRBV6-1 CATWRVNTGELFF
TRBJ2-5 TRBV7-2 CASSLYGETQYF
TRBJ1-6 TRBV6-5 CACGESSYNSPLHF
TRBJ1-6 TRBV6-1 CASSEGQVTASPLHF
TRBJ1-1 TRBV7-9 CASSLRSLGDLAFF
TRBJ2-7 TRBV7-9 CASSPHYEQYF
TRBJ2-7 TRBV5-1 CASSLDQGPYEQYF
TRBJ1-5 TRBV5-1 CASSLTGQPQHF
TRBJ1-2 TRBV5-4 CASSLRQGDYTF
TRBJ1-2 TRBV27 CASSLTQGQGPYGYTF
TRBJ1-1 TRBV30 CAWSQGQMIMNTEAFF
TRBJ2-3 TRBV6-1 CASKFFDTQYF
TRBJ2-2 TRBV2 CASRVNTGELFF
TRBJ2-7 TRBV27 CASSFSGQGPYEQYF
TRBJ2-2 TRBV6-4 CASSDRGTGELFF
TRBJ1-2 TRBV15 CATSRDLYYGYTF
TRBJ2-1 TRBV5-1 CASSPTSAGATFEQFF
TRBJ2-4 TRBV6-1 CASSEVVRLAKNIQYF
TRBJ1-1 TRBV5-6 CASSNWGTGRAKAFF
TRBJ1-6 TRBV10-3 CAMSGFNSPLHF
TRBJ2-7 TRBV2 CASSRGSLSYEQYF
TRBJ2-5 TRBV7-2 CASSLVGGGVRETQYF